Sequencing of this T cell receptor beta chain was carried out in a study of T cells in localized non-small cell lung cancer. Whole-study results and caveats: Increased T cell density in blood showed an association with longer overall survival. Clonality peaked in uninvolved adjacent lung rather than tumor. Sequencing was restricted to one tumor region; therefore, heterogeneity remains possible.

Clones were read by immunoSEQ multiplex PCR, and TCRdb kept only the in-frame ones, dropping some. The sample consists of 1,500 to 1,700 clones, 25% to 30% of them appearing once. This clone was seen only a few times. Its antigen is currently unknown. V shed 5 bases and J shed 1 base, with 15 bases lying between them. The germline V gene encodes CDR1 WSHSY and CDR2 SAAADI. There are 15 residues in the CDR3. This specimen was normal lung tissue next to the tumor, taken before any cancer treatment. This chain joins TRBV10-2 and TRBJ2-7; possibly TRBD2 for D (6 bases). The origin of this receptor is a man aged 35 to 69 with stage III squamous cell lung carcinoma. CDR3 protein: CASSPMEGTSYEQYF. Here the CDR3 DNA reads TGCGCCAGCAGTCCGATGGAGGGAACGTCCTACGAGCAGTACTTC.